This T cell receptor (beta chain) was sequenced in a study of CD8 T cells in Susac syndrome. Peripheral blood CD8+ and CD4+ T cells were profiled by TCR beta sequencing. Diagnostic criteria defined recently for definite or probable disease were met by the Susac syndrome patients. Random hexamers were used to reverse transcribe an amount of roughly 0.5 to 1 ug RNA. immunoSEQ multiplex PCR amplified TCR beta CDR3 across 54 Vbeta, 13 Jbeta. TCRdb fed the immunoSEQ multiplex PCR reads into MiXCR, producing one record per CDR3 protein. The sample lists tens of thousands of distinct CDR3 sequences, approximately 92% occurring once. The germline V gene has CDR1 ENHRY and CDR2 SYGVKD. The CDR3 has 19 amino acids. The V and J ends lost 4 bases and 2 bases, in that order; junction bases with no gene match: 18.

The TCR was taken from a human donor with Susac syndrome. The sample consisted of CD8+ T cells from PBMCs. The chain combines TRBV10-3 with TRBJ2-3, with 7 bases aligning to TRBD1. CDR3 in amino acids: CAISVSNLGTAAHTDTQYF. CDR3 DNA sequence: TGTGCCATCAGTGTCTCGAATCTGGGGACAGCTGCCCACACAGATACGCAGTATTTT.